This T cell receptor beta chain came from a study of blood T cell repertoires in COVID-19. The V end lost 8 bases, the J end lost 4 bases, and 15 bases lay between the germline ends. The CDR3 is 13 residues long. Germline V lookup: CDR1 MNHEY, CDR2 SVGAGI. Study processing details: Counts of nucleated cells, estimated from reference gene primer amplification, were obtained. Produced via immunoSEQ multiplex PCR; TCRdb's table is partial and in-frame only. That table furnishes V, J and clone size, whereas the DNA furnished D and trimming. The sample shows about 320,000 clones, roughly 87% of them seen only once. Donors of Cohort 3 who recovered were those that had two negative PCRs, clearance, or symptom resolution.

Sequenced input: PBMCs or T cells enriched from blood (not recorded which). This rearrangement joins TRBV6-5 to TRBJ2-7; maybe TRBD2 (7 bases). The TCR comes from a woman in her 30s who had recovered from COVID-19. CDR3 sequence (DNA): TGTGCCAGCGGGCGGGGGCGCGAATACGAGCAGTACTTC. As protein: CASGRGREYEQYF.